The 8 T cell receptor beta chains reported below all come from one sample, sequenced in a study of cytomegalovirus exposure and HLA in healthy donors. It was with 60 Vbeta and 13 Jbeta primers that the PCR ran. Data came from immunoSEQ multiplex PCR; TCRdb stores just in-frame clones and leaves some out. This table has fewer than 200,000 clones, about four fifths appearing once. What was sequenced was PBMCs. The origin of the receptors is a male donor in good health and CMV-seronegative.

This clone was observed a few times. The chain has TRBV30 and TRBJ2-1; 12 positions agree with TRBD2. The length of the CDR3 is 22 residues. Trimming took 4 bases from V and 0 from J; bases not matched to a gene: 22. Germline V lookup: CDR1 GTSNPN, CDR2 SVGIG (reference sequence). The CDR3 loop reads CAWKAWGRASGRDYSSYNEQFF. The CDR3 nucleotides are TGTGCCTGGAAGGCGTGGGGGAGGGCTAGCGGGAGGGATTATAGCTCCTACAATGAGCAGTTCTTC.

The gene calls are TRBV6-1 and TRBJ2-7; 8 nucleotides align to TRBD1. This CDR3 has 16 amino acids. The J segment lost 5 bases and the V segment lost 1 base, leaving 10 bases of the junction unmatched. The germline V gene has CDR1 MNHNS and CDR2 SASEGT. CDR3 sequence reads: CASSEEEGTGGNEQYF. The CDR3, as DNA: TGTGCCAGCAGTGAAGAAGAGGGGACAGGCGGAAACGAGCAGTACTTC.

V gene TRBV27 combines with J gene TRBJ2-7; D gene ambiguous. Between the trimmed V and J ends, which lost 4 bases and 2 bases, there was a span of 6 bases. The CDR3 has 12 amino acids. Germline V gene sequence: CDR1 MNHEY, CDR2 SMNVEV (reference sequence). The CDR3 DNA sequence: TGTGCCAGCAGTTCCCAGACCTACGAGCAGTACTTC. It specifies CASSSQTYEQYF.

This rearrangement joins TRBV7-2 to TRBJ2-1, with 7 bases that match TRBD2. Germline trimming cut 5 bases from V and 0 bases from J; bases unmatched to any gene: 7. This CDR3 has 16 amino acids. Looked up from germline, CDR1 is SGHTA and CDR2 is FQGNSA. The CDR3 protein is CASSPVGGSSYNEQFF. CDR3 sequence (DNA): TGTGCCAGCAGCCCGGTGGGCGGGAGCTCCTACAATGAGCAGTTCTTC.

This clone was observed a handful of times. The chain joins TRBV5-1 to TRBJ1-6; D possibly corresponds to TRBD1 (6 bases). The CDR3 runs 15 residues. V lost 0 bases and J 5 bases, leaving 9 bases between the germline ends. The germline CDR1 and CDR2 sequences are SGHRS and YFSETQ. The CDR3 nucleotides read TGCGCCAGCAGCTTGGGGGGACACAATAATTCACCCCTCCACTTT. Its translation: CASSLGGHNNSPLHF.

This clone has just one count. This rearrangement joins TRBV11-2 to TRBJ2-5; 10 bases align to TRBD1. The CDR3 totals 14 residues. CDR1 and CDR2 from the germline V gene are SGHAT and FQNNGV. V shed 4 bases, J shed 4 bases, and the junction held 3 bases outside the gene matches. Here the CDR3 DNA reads TGTGCCAGCAGCTACCGGACAGGGGGAGAGACCCAGTACTTC. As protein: CASSYRTGGETQYF.

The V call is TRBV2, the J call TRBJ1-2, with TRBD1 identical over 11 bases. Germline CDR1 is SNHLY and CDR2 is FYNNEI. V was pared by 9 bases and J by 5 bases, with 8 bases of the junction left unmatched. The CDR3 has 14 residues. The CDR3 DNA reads TGTGCCAGAATTGGACGGGACAGGGGGTATGGCTACACCTTC. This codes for CARIGRDRGYGYTF.

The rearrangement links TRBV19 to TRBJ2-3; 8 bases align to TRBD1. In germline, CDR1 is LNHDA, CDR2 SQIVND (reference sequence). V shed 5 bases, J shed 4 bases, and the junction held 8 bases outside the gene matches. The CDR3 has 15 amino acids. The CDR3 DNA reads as TGTGCCAGTAGTCCTACGGACAGGGCCCCAGATACGCAGTATTTT. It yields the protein CASSPTDRAPDTQYF. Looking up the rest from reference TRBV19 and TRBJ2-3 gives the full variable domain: DGGITQSPKYLFRKEGQNVTLSCEQNLNHDAMYWYRQDPGQGLRLIYYSQIVNDFQKGDIAEGYSVSREKKESFPLTVTSAQKNPTAFYLCASSPTDRAPDTQYFGPGTRLTVL.